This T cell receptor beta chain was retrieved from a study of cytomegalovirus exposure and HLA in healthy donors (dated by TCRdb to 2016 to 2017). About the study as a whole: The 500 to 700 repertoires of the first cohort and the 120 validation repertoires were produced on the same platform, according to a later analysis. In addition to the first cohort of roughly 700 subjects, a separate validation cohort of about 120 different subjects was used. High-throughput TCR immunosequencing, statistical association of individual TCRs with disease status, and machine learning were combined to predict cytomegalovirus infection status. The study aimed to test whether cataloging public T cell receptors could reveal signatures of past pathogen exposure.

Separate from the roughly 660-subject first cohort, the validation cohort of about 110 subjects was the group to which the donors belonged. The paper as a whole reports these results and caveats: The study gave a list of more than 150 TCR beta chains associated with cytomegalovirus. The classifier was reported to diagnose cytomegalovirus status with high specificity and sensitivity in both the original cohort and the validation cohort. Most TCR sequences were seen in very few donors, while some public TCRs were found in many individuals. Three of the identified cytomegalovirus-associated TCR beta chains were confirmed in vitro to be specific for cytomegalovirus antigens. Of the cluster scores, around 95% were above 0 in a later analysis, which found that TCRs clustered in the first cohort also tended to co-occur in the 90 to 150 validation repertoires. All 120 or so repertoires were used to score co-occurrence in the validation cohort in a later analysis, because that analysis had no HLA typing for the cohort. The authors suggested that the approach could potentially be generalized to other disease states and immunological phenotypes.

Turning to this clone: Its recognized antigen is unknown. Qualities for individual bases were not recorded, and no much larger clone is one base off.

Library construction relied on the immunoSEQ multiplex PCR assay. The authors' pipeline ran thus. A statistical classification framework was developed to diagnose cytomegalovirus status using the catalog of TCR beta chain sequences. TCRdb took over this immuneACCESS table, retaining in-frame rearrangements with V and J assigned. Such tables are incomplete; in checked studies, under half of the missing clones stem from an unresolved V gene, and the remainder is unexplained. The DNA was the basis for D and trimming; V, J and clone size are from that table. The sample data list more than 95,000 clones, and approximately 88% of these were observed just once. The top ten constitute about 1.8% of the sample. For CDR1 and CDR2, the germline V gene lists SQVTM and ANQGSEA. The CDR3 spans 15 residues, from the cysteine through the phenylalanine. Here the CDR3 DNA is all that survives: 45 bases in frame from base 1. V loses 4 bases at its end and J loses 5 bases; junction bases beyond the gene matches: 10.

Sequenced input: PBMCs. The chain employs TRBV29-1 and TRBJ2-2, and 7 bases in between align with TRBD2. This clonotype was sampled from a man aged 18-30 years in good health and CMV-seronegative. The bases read TGCAGCGTTGCTCGTTCTAGCGGAGAGACCGGGGAGCTGTTTTTT. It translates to CSVARSSGETGELFF.